This TCR beta chain is drawn from a study of graft-versus-host responses after intestinal transplantation. Study summary: For around 3 years after anti-thymocyte globulin induction, all recipients took tacrolimus and steroids.

This CDR3 has 15 residues. Germline trimming cut 4 bases from V and 7 bases from J; bases unmatched to any gene: 6. CDR1 is MGHRA, CDR2 YSYEKL, per germline. Clones were sequenced by immunoSEQ multiplex PCR, and TCRdb holds only the in-frame ones, with some missing. The sample holds some 96,000 clones, about 93% seen once. The chain joins TRBV4-1 to TRBJ2-3; TRBD1 matches at 12 bases. The specimen comprised PBMCs, sampled approximately 420 days after intestinal transplant. The TCR sequence derives from a human patient who received an intestinal transplant, so some T cells may come from the graft donor. The CDR3 here is CASSPGQGAVNTQYF. In DNA form, the CDR3 reads TGCGCCAGCAGCCCGGGACAGGGGGCGGTAAATACGCAGTATTTT.